What follows is one TCR beta chain and its context. These data belong to a study of control samples from healthy donors and cancer patients. The data were produced by immunoSEQ multiplex PCR, yet TCRdb's version contains in-frame clones alone and is incomplete. The sample lists 170,000 or so clones, roughly 94% occurring once. Germline V gives CDR1 MNHEY, CDR2 SVGAGI. This CDR3 spans 14 amino acids. V was pared by 7 bases and J by 1 base, with 6 bases of the junction left unmatched. The gene calls are TRBV6-5 and TRBJ1-1; 7 positions match TRBD1. The sequenced sample consisted of blood. The clonotype comes from a woman younger than 35 in good health. CDR3 sequence: CASTPGTANTEAFF. Here the CDR3 DNA reads TGTGCCAGCACTCCCGGGACAGCGAACACTGAAGCTTTCTTT.